Listed below are T cell receptor beta chains from one sample, sequenced in a study of blood T cell repertoires in COVID-19. The data were produced by immunoSEQ multiplex PCR, yet TCRdb's version contains in-frame clones alone and is incomplete. This sample yields hundreds of thousands of clones, of which roughly 83% are seen a single time; roughly 10% belongs to the top ten. Sample: peripheral blood. The receptors shown here come from a man older than 75 with acute or convalescent COVID-19. CDR3s include the opening cysteine and the closing phenylalanine or tryptophan. Each record gives: V gene, D gene, clone size, J gene, CDR3 DNA, CDR3 protein. D genes are given only for firm matches. Not all rows give a size; the values are once, few, many and, for expanded clones, a class.

V: TRBV19; D: TRBD2; size: few; J: TRBJ2-7; DNA: TGTGCCAGTAGTATAGTCAGCCCGGGACTAGCCTTCCGCCACGAGCAGTACTTC; CDR3: CASSIVSPGLAFRHEQYF
V: TRBV10-3; D: TRBD1; size: -; J: TRBJ1-1; DNA: TGTGCCATCAGTGATAACCTCGGAACAGGGGCGAACACTGAAGCTTTCTTT; CDR3: CAISDNLGTGANTEAFF
V: TRBV12-3/TRBV12-4; D: TRBD1; size: -; J: TRBJ1-2; DNA: TGTGCCAGCAGCAAGGGACAGGGAGGCGGCTACACCTTC; CDR3: CASSKGQGGGYTF
V: TRBV7-9; D: TRBD2; size: many; J: TRBJ2-7; DNA: TGTGCCAGCAGCTTACTAGCGGGGGGGCCCTACGAGCAGTACTTC; CDR3: CASSLLAGGPYEQYF
V: TRBV2; D: TRBD1; size: few; J: TRBJ1-2; DNA: TGTGCCAGCAGTCACCGGGACAGGGTCGGCTACACCTTC; CDR3: CASSHRDRVGYTF
V: TRBV28; D: TRBD2; size: once; J: TRBJ2-2; DNA: TGTGCCAGCAGGCTACTAGCGGGGGGGCCGAACACCGGGGAGCTGTTTTTT; CDR3: CASRLLAGGPNTGELFF
V: TRBV28; D: -; size: -; J: TRBJ1-2; DNA: TGTGCCAGCAGTTTTAGGGGTAACTATGGCTACACCTTC; CDR3: CASSFRGNYGYTF
V: TRBV12-3/TRBV12-4; D: -; size: -; J: TRBJ1-5; DNA: TGTGCCAGCAGTTTCAGGGGTAATCAGCCCCAGCATTTT; CDR3: CASSFRGNQPQHF
V: TRBV24-1; D: -; size: -; J: TRBJ2-7; DNA: TGTGCCACCAGTTTCGAAGAGATCCTTCGTCCACGAGGGCAGTACTTC; CDR3: CATSFEEILRPRGQYF
V: TRBV3-1/TRBV3-2; D: -; size: -; J: TRBJ1-2; DNA: TGTGCCAGCAGCCAAACTCCCGGGACTGGATATGGCTACACCTTC; CDR3: CASSQTPGTGYGYTF
V: TRBV28; D: -; size: few; J: TRBJ1-1; DNA: TGTGCCAGCAGTCCACCCGGACAGAAGAGGGCTTTCTTT; CDR3: CASSPPGQKRAFF
V: TRBV6-6; D: TRBD1; size: -; J: TRBJ1-5; DNA: TGTGCCAGCAGTTCCCGACAGGGTGGAAGCAATCAGCCCCAGCATTTT; CDR3: CASSSRQGGSNQPQHF
V: TRBV5-5; D: TRBD1; size: -; J: TRBJ2-2; DNA: TGTGCCAGCAGCTTGGGAACGGGACAGCCCACCGGGGAGCTGTTTTTT; CDR3: CASSLGTGQPTGELFF
V: TRBV20-1; D: TRBD2; size: -; J: TRBJ2-3; DNA: TGCAGTGCTAGTGTAGCGGGCGGTCCGGGGAATACGCAGTATTTT; CDR3: CSASVAGGPGNTQYF
V: TRBV5-1; D: -; size: -; J: TRBJ1-2; DNA: TGCGCCAGCAGCTTGGGGGCGGGCAGCCGTGGGTTGTCTGGCTACACCTTC; CDR3: CASSLGAGSRGLSGYTF
V: TRBV6-5; D: TRBD1; size: -; J: TRBJ1-5; DNA: TGTGCCAGCAGTCCGGGACAGATTAGCAATCAGCCCCAGCATTTT; CDR3: CASSPGQISNQPQHF
V: TRBV6-5; D: TRBD1; size: once; J: TRBJ2-7; DNA: TGTGCCAGCAGAACCGGGACAGGGGCCTACGAGCAGTACTTC; CDR3: CASRTGTGAYEQYF
V: TRBV6-6; D: TRBD1; size: few; J: TRBJ2-5; DNA: TGTGCCAGCAGTTCGAACAGGGGAGAGACCCAGTACTTC; CDR3: CASSSNRGETQYF
V: TRBV28; D: TRBD2; size: -; J: TRBJ2-1; DNA: TGTGCCAGCAGGGAGAGGACTAGCGGGAGGCCCTACAATGAGCAGTTCTTC; CDR3: CASRERTSGRPYNEQFF
V: TRBV5-1; D: TRBD1; size: once; J: TRBJ2-7; DNA: TGCGCCAGCAGCAAAAGAACCGGGACAGACCTCGCCGAGCAGTACTTC; CDR3: CASSKRTGTDLAEQYF
V: TRBV18; D: TRBD1; size: -; J: TRBJ2-2; DNA: TGTGCCAGCTCACCAGGAGACAGGGTTAACACCGGGGAGCTGTTTTTT; CDR3: CASSPGDRVNTGELFF
V: TRBV6-5; D: -; size: -; J: TRBJ2-3; DNA: TGTGCCAGCAGTTCCGAGACTAGCACAGATACGCAGTATTTT; CDR3: CASSSETSTDTQYF
V: TRBV18; D: -; size: -; J: TRBJ1-6; DNA: TGTGCCAGCTCACCACAGGGGCCCAATTCACCCCTCCACTTT; CDR3: CASSPQGPNSPLHF
V: TRBV2; D: TRBD1; size: -; J: TRBJ1-4; DNA: TGTGCCAGCAGTGATGGGGCGACAGGGACTAATGAAAAACTGTTTTTT; CDR3: CASSDGATGTNEKLFF
V: TRBV28; D: TRBD1; size: -; J: TRBJ1-6; DNA: TGTGCCAGCAGACCCGAACAGGGGGCAAATTCACCCCTCCACTTT; CDR3: CASRPEQGANSPLHF
V: TRBV5-1; D: -; size: few; J: TRBJ2-7; DNA: TGCGCCAGCAGCGCTACTAGCATCTCCTACGAGCAGTACTTC; CDR3: CASSATSISYEQYF
V: TRBV6-5; D: TRBD1; size: -; J: TRBJ1-1; DNA: TGTGCCAGCGAGAGACAGGGGAACACTGAAGCTTTCTTT; CDR3: CASERQGNTEAFF